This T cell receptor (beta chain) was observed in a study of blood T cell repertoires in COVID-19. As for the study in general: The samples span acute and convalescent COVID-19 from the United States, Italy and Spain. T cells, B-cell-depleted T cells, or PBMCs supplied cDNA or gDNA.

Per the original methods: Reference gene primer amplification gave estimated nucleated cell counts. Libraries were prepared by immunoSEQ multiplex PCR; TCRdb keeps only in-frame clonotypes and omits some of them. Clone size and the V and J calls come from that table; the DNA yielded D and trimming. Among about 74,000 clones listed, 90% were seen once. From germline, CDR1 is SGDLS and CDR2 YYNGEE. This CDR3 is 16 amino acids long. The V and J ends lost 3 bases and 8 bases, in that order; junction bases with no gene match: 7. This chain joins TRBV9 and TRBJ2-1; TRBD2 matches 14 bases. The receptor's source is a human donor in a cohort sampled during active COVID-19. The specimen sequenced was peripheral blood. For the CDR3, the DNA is TGTGCCAGCAGCGCAAGACTAGCGGGAGGGGTCGATGAGCAGTTCTTC. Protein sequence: CASSARLAGGVDEQFF.